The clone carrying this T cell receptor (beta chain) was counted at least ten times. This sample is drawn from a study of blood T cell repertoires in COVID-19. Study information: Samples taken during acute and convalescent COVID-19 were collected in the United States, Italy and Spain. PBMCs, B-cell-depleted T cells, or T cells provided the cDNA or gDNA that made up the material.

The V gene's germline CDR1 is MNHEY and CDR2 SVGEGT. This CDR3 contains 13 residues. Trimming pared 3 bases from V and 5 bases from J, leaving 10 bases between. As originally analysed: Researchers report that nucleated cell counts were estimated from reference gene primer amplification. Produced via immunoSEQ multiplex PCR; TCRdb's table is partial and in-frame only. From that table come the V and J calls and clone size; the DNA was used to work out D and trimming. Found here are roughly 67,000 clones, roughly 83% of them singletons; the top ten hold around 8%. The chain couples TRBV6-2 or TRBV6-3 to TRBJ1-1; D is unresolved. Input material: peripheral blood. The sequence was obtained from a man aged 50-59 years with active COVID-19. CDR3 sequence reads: CASSYAETTEAFF. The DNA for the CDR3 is TGTGCCAGCAGTTATGCAGAGACTACTGAAGCTTTCTTT.